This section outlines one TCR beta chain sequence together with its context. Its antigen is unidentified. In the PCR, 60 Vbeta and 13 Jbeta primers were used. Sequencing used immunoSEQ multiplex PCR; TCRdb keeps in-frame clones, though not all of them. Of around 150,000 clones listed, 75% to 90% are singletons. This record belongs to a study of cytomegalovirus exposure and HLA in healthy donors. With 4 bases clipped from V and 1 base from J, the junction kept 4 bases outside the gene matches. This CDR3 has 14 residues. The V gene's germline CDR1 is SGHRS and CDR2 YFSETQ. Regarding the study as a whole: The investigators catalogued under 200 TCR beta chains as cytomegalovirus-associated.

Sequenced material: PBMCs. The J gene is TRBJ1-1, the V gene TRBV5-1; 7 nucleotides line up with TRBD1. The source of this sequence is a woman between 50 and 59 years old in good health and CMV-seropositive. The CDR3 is CASSMQGENTEAFF. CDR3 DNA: TGCGCCAGCAGCATGCAGGGGGAGAACACTGAAGCTTTCTTT. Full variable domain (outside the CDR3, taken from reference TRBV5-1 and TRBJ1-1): KAGVTQTPRYLIKTRGQQVTLSCSPISGHRSVSWYQQTPGQGLQFLFEYFSETQRNKGNFPGRFSGRQFSNSRSEMNVSTLELGDSALYLCASSMQGENTEAFFGQGTRLTVV.